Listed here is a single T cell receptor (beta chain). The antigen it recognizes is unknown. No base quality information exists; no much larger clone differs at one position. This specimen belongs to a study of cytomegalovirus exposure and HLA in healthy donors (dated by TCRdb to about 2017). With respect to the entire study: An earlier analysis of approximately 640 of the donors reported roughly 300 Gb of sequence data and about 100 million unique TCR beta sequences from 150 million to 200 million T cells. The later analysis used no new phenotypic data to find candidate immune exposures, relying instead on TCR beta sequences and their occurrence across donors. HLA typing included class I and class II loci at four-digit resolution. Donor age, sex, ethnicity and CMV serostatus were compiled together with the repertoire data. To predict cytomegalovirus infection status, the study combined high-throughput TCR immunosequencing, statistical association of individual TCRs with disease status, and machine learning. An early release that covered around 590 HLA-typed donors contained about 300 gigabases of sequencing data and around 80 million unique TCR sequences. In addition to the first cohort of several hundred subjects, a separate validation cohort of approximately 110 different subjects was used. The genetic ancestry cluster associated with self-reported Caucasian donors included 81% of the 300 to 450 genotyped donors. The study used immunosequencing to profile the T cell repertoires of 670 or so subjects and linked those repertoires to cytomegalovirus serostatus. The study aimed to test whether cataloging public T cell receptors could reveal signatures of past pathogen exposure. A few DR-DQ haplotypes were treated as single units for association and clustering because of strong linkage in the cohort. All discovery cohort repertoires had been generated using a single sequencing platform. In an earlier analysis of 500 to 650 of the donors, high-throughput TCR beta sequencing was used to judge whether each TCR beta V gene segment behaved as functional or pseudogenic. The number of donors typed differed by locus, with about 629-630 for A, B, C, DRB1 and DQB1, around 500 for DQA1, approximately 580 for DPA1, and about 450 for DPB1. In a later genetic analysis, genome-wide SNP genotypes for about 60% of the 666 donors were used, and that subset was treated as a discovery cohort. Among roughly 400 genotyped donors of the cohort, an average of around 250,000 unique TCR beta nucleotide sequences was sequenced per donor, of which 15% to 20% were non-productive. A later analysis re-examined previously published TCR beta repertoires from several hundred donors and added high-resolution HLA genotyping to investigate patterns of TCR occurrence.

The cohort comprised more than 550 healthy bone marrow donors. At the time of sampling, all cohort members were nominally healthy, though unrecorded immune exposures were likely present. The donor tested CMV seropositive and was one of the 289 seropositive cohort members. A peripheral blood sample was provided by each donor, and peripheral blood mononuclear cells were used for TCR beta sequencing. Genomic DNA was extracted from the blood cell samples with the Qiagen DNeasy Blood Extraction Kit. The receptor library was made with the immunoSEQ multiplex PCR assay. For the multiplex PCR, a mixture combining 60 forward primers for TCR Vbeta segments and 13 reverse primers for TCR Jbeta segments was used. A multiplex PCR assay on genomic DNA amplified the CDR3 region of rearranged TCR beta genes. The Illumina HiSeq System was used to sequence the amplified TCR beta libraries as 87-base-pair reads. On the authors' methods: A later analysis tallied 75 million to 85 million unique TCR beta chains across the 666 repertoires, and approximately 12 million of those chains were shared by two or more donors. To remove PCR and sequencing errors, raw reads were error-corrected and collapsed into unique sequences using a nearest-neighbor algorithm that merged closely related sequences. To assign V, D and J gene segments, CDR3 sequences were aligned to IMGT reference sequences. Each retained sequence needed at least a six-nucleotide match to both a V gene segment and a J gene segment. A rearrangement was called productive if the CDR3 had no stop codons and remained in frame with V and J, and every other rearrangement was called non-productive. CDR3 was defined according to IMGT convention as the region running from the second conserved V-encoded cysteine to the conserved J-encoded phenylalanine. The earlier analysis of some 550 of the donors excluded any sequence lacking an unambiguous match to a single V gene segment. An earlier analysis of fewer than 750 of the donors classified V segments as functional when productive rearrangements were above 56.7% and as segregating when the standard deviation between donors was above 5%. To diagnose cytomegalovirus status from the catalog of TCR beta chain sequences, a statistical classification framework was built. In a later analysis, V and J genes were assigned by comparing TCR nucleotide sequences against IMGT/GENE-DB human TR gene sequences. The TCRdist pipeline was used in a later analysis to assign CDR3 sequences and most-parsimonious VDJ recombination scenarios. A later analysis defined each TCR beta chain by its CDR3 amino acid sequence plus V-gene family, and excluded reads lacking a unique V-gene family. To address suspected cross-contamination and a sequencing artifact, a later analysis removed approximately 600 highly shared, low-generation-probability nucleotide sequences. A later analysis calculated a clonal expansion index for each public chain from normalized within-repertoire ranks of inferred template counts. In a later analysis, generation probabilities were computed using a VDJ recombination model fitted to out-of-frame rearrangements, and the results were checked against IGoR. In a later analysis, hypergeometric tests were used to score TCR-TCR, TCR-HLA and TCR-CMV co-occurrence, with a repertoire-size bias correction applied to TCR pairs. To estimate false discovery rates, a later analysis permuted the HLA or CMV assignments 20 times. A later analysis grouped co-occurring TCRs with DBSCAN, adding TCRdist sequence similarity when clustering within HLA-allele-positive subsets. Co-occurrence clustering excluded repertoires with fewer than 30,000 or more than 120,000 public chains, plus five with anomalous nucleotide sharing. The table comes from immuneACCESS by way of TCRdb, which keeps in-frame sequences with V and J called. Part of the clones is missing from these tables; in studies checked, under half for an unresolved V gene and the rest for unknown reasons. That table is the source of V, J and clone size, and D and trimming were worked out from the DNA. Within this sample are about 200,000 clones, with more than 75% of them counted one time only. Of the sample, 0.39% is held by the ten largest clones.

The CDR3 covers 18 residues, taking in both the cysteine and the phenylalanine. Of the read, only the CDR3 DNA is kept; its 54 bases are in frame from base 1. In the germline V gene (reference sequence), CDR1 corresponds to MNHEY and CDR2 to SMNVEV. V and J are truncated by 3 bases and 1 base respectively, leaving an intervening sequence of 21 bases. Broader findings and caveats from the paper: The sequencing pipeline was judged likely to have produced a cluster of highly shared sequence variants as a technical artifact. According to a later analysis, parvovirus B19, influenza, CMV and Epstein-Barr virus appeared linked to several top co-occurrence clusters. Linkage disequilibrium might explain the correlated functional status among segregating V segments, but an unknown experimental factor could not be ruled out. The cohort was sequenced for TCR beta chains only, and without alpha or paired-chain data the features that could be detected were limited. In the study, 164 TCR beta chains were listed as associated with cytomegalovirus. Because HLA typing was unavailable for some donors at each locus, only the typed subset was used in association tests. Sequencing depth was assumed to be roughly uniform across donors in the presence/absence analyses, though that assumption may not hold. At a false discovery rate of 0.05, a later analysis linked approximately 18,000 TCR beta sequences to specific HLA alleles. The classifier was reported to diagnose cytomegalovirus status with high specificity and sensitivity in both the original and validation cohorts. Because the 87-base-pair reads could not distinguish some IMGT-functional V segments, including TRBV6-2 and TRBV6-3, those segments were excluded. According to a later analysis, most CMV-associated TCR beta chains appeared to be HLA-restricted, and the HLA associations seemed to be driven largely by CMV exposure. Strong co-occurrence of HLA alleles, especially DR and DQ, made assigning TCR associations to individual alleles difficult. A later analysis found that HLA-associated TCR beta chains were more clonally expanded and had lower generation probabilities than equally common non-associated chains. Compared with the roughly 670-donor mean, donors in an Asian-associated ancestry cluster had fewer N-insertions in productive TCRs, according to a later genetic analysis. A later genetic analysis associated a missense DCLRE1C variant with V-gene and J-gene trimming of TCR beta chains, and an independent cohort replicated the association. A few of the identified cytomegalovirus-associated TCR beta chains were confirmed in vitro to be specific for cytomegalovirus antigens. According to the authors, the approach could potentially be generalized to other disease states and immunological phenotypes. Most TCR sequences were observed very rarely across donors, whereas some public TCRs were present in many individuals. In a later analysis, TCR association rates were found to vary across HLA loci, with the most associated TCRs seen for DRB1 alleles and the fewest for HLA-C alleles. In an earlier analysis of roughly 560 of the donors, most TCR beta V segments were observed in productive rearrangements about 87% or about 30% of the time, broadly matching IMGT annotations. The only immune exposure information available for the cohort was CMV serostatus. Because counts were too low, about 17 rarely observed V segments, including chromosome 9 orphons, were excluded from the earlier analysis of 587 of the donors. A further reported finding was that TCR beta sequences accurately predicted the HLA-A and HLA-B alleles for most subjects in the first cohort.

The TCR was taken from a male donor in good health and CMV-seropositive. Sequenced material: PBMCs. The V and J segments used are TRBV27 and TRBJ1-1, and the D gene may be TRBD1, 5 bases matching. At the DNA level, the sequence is TGTGCCAGCAGTTTGTTGCCCGGGACTATACAACCGAACACTGAAGCTTTCTTT. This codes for CASSLLPGTIQPNTEAFF.